This TCR beta chain was sequenced for a study of T-cell memory formation after mild COVID-19. Study observations and caveats: Later expanders leaned CD4+, whereas clones that contracted between day 15 and 85 were balanced CD4/CD8. What remained unconfirmed was the SARS-CoV-2 specificity of second-wave clones peaking on day 37. CM and EM subsets held most contracting CD4+ clones; EMRA held CD8+ ones. Pre-infection memory carried some responding clones, suggesting that cross-reactive memory joined.

TCRdb reprocessed the 5' RACE reads with MiXCR, giving one entry per CDR3 protein. The data show approximately 450,000 distinct CDR3 sequences, approximately 18% seen once. This CDR3 is built from 15 residues. V trimming: 3 bases; J trimming: 1 base; junction bases outside the gene matches: 4. Germline V CDR1 and CDR2: SGDLS, YYNGEE. Details on this clonotype: Its antigen is undetermined.

Specimen: PBMCs or a T cell subset sorted from them (not recorded which). The clonotype was recovered from an adult woman who had mild COVID-19 (a few samples of this study predate the infection). Cell type and time point are not known. This chain uses TRBV9 with TRBJ2-3; the match to TRBD1 covers 8 bases. The CDR3 sequence: CASSADRVRTDTQYF. The CDR3 nucleotides read TGTGCCAGCAGCGCGGACAGGGTCCGCACAGATACGCAGTATTTT. Filled out from reference TRBV9 and TRBJ2-3, the complete variable domain reads DSGVTQTPKHLITATGQRVTLRCSPRSGDLSVYWYQQSLDQGLQFLIQYYNGEERAKGNILERFSAQQFPDLHSELNLSSLELGDSALYFCASSADRVRTDTQYFGPGTRLTVL.